This T cell receptor beta chain appears in the sequencing data of a study of Graves' ophthalmopathy and Graves' hyperthyroidism. General observations from the study: Progression of ophthalmopathy was predicted by the model with 60% to 71% sensitivity and approximately 72% specificity. With just under 90% sensitivity and 70% to 82% specificity, a 13-signature model separated ophthalmopathy from stable hyperthyroidism.

In donors with ophthalmopathy, activity was moderate-to-severe, with CAS ≥3, NOSPECS ≥4 and duration under 3 months. RNA transcripts yielded amplified TCR beta CDR3 regions. The first round was an RT-PCR with HTBI primers, and the second round was a multiplex PCR. TCRdb passed the multiplex PCR reads through MiXCR, listing each CDR3 protein once. In the table there are around 470,000 distinct CDR3 sequences, roughly an eighth of which are singletons. The germline V gene encodes CDR1 SGHRS and CDR2 YFSETQ. The V and J ends lost 0 bases and 5 bases respectively, with 11 bases between them. This CDR3 is 14 amino acids long. This clonotype was counted ten times or more. Its matching antigen is unknown.

The sequence was collected from a woman younger than 45 with Graves' ophthalmopathy. The sequencing input was blood. This chain links TRBV5-1 with TRBJ2-5; tentative D call: TRBD1 (5 bases). CDR3 nucleotide sequence: TGCGCCAGCAGCTTGGGACAGTCGGACGAGACCCAGTACTTC. Protein: CASSLGQSDETQYF. Full variable domain (remainder filled in from reference TRBV5-1 and TRBJ2-5): KAGVTQTPRYLIKTRGQQVTLSCSPISGHRSVSWYQQTPGQGLQFLFEYFSETQRNKGNFPGRFSGRQFSNSRSEMNVSTLELGDSALYLCASSLGQSDETQYFGPGTRLLVL.